One and the same sample provided the 8 T cell receptor beta chains below, sequenced in a study of OX40 agonist ivuxolimab in advanced cancers. Profiled with immunoSEQ multiplex PCR; TCRdb holds only in-frame clones, not every one. The sample yields 47,000 or so clones, around 87% seen once. The specimen comprised CD4+ or CD8+ T cells sorted from blood, sampled in a trial of the OX40 agonist ivuxolimab. The origin of the receptors is an adult with an advanced solid tumor such as melanoma, head and neck, liver or kidney cancer.

This chain uses TRBV7-7 with TRBJ1-2, with 7 bases fitting TRBD1. Per the germline V gene, CDR1 is SSHAT and CDR2 is FNYEAQ (reference sequence). The V and J ends lost 5 bases and 4 bases, in that order; junction bases with no gene match: 10. This CDR3 spans 15 amino acids. The chain's CDR3 is CASSPPAGQIYGYTF. The CDR3 nucleotides are TGTGCCAGCAGCCCCCCCGCGGGACAGATCTATGGCTACACCTTC.

The chain couples TRBV27 to TRBJ1-4; D is undetermined. The V and J ends lost 9 bases and 7 bases respectively, with 15 bases between them. Germline CDR1 is MNHEY and CDR2 is SMNVEV (reference sequence). This CDR3 spans 13 amino acids. CDR3 nucleotides: TGTGCCAGTTCACACATTCGATTTGAAAAACTGTTTTTT. This translates into CASSHIRFEKLFF.

The J gene is TRBJ1-5, the V gene TRBV7-8; no firm D call. The V and J ends lost 4 bases and 0 bases respectively, with 13 bases between them. The germline CDR1 and CDR2 sequences are SGHVS and FQNEAQ. This CDR3 contains 16 residues. The CDR3 here is CASSSALKGSNQPQHF. DNA of the CDR3: TGTGCCAGCAGCTCAGCTTTAAAGGGTAGCAATCAGCCCCAGCATTTT.

The J gene is TRBJ2-5, the V gene TRBV14; TRBD1 might be the D (6 bases). Germline V gives CDR1 SGHDN, CDR2 FVKESK. Trimming took 1 base from V and 3 from J, leaving 18 bases between them. This CDR3 is 17 amino acids long. CDR3 bases: TGTGCCAGCAGCCAAGGGGGTAGGGGGAGACGTAAAGAGACCCAGTACTTC. It is translated as CASSQGGRGRRKETQYF.

The rearrangement uses TRBV5-5 and TRBJ1-5; D gene unclear. Trimming took 4 bases from V and 0 from J, leaving 11 bases between them. The CDR3 runs to 15 residues. From germline, CDR1 is SGHKS and CDR2 YYEKEE (reference sequence). CDR3 sequence: CASSPGDSSNQPQHF. The CDR3 bases are TGTGCCAGCAGCCCCGGGGATAGTAGCAATCAGCCCCAGCATTTT.

This rearrangement joins TRBV19 to TRBJ1-1; D possibly corresponds to TRBD1 (6 bases). CDR1 and CDR2 from the germline V gene are LNHDA and SQIVND (reference sequence). This CDR3 spans 14 amino acids. V shed 3 bases and J shed 1 base, with 9 bases lying between them. The CDR3 DNA reads TGTGCCAGTAGTATGGGACACCCGAACACTGAAGCTTTCTTT. This translates into CASSMGHPNTEAFF.

The chain couples TRBV6-1 to TRBJ2-1, with 8 positions matching TRBD2. The germline V gene encodes CDR1 MNHNS and CDR2 SASEGT. The CDR3 is made up of 15 amino acids. V dropped 2 bases and J dropped 15; count of bases not matched to a gene: 15. CDR3 sequence: CASSETTSGKTGGFF. Written as DNA, the CDR3 is TGTGCCAGCAGTGAAACTACTAGCGGAAAAACGGGAGGGTTCTTC.

The chain is built from TRBV7-6 and TRBJ1-1, with 9 bases aligning to TRBD1. V lost 1 base, J lost 5 bases, and 8 bases stayed unmatched. CDR1 and CDR2 (germline): SGHVS, FNYEAQ. This CDR3 region has 16 residues. The CDR3 region is CASSLEQGAESTEAFF. The CDR3 DNA reads TGTGCCAGCAGCTTAGAACAGGGGGCGGAGAGTACTGAAGCTTTCTTT.